This T cell receptor (beta chain) appears in the sequencing data of a study of blood T cells in healthy people across ages. Primed by a sample-barcoded 5' primer and a J-beta primer mix, a second PCR proceeded for 7 to 11 cycles. A single record per CDR3 protein comes from TCRdb applying MiXCR to the 5' RACE reads. The sample lists about 1.6 million distinct CDR3 sequences; roughly a third were seen once. This clonotype showed up just a few times. Germline assignment: CDR1 LGHNA and CDR2 YNFKEQ. This CDR3 spans 15 amino acids. V dropped 4 bases and J dropped 5 bases, with 16 bases sitting between them.

The sequence was obtained from a woman aged 25 to 45 in good health. The sequenced material came from blood. V and J are TRBV4-2 and TRBJ2-3; unclear D gene. In DNA, the CDR3 is TGTGCCAGCAGCCCAGGCGAGAGACTTAAAGATACGCAGTATTTT. Translating gives CASSPGERLKDTQYF.